This T cell receptor beta chain was sequenced during a study of T cells in Graves' hyperthyroidism and ophthalmopathy. General observations from the study: Most thyroid clonotypes with frequency above 0.001 were detected in blood.

Hyperthyroidism in the patients, aged 18 to 65, was newly diagnosed and under 2 months in duration. Germline assignment: CDR1 DFQATT and CDR2 SNEGSKA (reference sequence). V was trimmed by 6 bases and J by 1 base, leaving 15 bases between them. CDR3 length: 15 residues. Amplification of TCR beta CDR3 regions was performed using RNA transcripts as template. HTBI primers were used for first-round RT-PCR of the TCR CDR3. One entry per CDR3 protein, called by TCRdb with MiXCR from the multiplex PCR reads. The sample holds fewer than 550,000 distinct CDR3 sequences, approximately 15% seen once. Worth noting for this clonotype: No antigen is known for it.

The sequence was collected from a woman aged 18-29 years with Graves' hyperthyroidism. The source material was blood. The chain recombines TRBV20-1 with TRBJ2-2; tentatively, D is TRBD1 (6 bases). CDR3 amino acids: CSAADRLKNTGELFF. The CDR3 DNA reads TGCAGTGCAGCAGACAGGTTAAAGAACACCGGGGAGCTGTTTTTT.